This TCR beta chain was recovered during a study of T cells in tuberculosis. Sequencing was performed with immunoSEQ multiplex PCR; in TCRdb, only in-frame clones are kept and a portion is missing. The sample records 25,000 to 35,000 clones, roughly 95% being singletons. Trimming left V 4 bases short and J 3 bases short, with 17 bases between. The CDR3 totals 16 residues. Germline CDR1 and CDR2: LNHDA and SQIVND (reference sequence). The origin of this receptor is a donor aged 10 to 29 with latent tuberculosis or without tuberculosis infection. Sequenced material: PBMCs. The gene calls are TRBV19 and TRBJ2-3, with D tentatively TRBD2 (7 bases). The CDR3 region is CASSTQGGARTDTQYF. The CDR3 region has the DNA TGTGCCAGTAGTACCCAAGGGGGGGCGCGTACAGATACGCAGTATTTT.